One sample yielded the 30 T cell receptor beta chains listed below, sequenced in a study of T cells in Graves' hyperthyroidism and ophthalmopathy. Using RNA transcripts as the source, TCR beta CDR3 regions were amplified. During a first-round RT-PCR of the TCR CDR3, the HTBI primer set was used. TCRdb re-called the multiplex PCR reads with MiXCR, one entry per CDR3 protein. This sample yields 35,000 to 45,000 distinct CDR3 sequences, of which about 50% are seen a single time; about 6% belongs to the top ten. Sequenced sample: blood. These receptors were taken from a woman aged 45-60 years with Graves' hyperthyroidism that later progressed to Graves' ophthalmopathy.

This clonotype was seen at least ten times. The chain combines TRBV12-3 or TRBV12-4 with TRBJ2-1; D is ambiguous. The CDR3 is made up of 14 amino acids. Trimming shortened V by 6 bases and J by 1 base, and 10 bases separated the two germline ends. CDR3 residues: CASSVIISYNEQFF. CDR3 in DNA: TGTGCCAGCAGCGTTATAATTTCCTACAATGAGCAGTTCTTC.

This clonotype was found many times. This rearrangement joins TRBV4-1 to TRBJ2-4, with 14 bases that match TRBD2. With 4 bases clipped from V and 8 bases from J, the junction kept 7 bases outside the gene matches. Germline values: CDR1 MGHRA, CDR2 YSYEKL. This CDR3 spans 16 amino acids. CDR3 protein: CASSLGLAGERDIQYF. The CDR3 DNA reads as TGCGCCAGCAGCCTGGGACTAGCGGGAGAGCGAGACATTCAGTACTTC.

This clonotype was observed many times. The CDR3 DNA reads as TGTGCCAGCAGTGCCAGGACCCGTAGCACAGATACGCAGTATTTT. It encodes CASSARTRSTDTQYF. The chain couples TRBV6-5 to TRBJ2-3; D call uncertain. V was clipped by 5 bases and J by 0 bases, with 12 bases between them. Germline V lookup: CDR1 MNHEY, CDR2 SVGAGI. This CDR3 is 15 amino acids long.

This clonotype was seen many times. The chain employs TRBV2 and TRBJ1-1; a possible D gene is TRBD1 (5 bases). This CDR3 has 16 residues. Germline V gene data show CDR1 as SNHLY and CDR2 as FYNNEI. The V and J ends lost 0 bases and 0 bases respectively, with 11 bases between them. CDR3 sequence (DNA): TGTGCCAGCAGTGAAGCGTTAGCAGGGATGAACACTGAAGCTTTCTTT. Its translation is CASSEALAGMNTEAFF.

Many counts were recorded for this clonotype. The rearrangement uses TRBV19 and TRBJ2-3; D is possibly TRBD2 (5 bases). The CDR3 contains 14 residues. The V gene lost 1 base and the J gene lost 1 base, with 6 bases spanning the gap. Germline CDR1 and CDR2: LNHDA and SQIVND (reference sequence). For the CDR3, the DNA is TGTGCCAGTAGTATAGGGGGAGGCACAGATACGCAGTATTTT. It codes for CASSIGGGTDTQYF.

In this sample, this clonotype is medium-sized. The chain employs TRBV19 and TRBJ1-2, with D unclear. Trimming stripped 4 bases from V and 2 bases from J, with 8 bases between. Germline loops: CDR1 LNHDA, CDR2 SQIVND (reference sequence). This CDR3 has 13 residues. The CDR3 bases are TGTGCCAGTAGTACCCGGATGAACTATGGCTACACCTTC. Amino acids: CASSTRMNYGYTF.

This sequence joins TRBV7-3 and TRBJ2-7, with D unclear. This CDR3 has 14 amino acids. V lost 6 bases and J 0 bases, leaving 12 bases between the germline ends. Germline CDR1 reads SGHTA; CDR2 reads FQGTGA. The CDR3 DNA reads TGTGCCAGCAGTGAAGTGTTCAGCTCCTACGAGCAGTACTTC. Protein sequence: CASSEVFSSYEQYF.

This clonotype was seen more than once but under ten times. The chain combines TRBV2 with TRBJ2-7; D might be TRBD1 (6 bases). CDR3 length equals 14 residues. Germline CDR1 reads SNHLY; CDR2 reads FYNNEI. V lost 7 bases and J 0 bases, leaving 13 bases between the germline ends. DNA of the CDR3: TGTGCCAGCAAAGGACAGTTGAGCTCCTACGAGCAGTACTTC. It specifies CASKGQLSSYEQYF.

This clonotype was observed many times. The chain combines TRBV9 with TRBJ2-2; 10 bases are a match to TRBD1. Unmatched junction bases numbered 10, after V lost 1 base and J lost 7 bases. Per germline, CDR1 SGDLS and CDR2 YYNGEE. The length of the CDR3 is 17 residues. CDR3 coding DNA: TGTGCCAGCAGCGTACTTCCCGACAGGGGGCTAATCGGGGAGCTGTTTTTT. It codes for CASSVLPDRGLIGELFF.

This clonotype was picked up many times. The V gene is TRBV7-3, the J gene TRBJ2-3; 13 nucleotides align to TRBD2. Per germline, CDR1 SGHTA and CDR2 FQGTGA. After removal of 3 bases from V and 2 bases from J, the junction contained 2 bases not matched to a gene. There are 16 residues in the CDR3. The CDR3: CASSLGLAGITDTQYF. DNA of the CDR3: TGTGCCAGCAGCTTGGGACTAGCGGGAATCACAGATACGCAGTATTTT.

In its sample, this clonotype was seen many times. CDR3 nucleotides: TGTGCCAGCAGCGTAGAAGCCCAGAGCTCTGGAAACACCATATATTTT. Amino acids: CASSVEAQSSGNTIYF. The chain has TRBV9 and TRBJ1-3; D call uncertain. The CDR3 loop spans 16 amino acids. CDR1 SGDLS and CDR2 YYNGEE come from the germline V gene. The V end was cut by 0 bases, the J end by 0 bases, with 10 bases between.

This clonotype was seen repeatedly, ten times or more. The CDR3 region is CAWSVVLSSYEQYF. The CDR3 DNA reads TGTGCCTGGAGTGTCGTACTGTCCAGCTACGAGCAGTACTTC. The chain joins TRBV30 to TRBJ2-7; no clear D gene. Germline CDR1 GTSNPN, CDR2 SVGIG (reference sequence). Trimming took 0 bases from V and 3 from J, leaving 12 bases between them. CDR3 length: 14 residues.

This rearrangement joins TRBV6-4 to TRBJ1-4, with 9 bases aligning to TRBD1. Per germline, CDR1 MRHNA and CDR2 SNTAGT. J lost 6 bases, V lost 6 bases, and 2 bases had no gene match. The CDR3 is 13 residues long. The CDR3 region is CASRGTGHEKLFF. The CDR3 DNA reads TGTGCCAGCAGGGGGACAGGGCATGAAAAACTGTTTTTT.

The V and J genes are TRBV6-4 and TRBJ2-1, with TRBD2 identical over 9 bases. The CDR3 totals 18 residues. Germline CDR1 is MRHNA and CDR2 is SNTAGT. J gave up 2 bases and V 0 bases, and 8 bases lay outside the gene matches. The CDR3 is CASSDSPSGTPTYNEQFF. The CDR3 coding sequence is TGTGCCAGCAGTGACTCCCCTAGCGGGACACCGACCTACAATGAGCAGTTCTTC.

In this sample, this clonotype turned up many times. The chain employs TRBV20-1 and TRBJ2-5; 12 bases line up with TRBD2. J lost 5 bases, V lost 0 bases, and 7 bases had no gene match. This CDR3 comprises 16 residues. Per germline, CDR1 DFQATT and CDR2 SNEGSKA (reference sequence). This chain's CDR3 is CSARDNLAGGTETQYF. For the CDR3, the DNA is TGCAGTGCTAGAGATAATCTAGCGGGGGGGACTGAGACCCAGTACTTC.

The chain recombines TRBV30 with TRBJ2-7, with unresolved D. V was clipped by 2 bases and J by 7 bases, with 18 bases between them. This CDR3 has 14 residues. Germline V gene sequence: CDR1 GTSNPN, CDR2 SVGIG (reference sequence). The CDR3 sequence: CAWSQDRQSYEQYF. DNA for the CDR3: TGTGCCTGGAGTCAAGATAGGCAGAGCTATGAGCAGTACTTC.

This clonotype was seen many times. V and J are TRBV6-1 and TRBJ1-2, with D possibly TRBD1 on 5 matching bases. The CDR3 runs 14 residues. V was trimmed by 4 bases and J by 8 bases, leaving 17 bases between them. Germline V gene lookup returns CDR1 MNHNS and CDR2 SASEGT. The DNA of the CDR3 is TGTGCCAGCAGTGCCCAGGGAGGTGGGGAAGGCTACACCTTC. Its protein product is CASSAQGGGEGYTF.

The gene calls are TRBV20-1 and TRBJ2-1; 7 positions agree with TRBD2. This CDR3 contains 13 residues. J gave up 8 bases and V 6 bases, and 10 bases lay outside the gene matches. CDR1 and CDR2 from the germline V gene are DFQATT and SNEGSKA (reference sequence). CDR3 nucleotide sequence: TGCAGTGCCACGTGGGGGACTAACTATGAGCAGTTCTTC. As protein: CSATWGTNYEQFF.

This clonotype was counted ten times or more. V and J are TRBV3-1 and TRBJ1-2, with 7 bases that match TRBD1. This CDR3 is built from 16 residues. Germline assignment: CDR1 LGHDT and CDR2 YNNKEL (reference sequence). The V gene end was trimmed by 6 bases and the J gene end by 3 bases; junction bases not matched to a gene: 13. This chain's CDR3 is CASSQFRDSPYYGYTF. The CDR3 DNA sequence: TGTGCCAGCAGTCAATTCCGGGACAGCCCTTACTATGGCTACACCTTC.

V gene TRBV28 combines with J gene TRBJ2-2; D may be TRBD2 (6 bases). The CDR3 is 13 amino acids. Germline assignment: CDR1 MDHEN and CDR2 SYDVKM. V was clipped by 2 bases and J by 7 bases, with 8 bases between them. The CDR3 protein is CASSLGGNGELFF. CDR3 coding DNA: TGTGCCAGCAGTTTAGGGGGGAACGGGGAGCTGTTTTTT.

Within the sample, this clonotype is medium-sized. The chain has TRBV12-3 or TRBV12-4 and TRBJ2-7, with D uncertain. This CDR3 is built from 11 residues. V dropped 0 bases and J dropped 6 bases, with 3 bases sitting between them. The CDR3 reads CASSLAPEQYF. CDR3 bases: TGTGCCAGCAGTTTAGCCCCCGAGCAGTACTTC.

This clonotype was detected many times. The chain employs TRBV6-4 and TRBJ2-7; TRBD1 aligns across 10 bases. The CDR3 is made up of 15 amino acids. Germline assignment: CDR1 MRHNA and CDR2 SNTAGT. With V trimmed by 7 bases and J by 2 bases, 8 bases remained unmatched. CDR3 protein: CASNKTGTGAYEQYF. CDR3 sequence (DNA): TGTGCCAGCAATAAGACCGGGACAGGGGCCTACGAGCAGTACTTC.

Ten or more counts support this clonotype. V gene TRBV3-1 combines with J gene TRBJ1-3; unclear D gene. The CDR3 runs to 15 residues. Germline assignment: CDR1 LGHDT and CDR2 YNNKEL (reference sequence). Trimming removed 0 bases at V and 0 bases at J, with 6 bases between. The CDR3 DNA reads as TGTGCCAGCAGCCAAGACAGTTTCTCTGGAAACACCATATATTTT. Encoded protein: CASSQDSFSGNTIYF.

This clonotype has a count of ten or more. The DNA of the CDR3 is TGTGCCAGTGCTCCTCATAGTTCCTACGAGCAGTACTTC. This translates into CASAPHSSYEQYF. The chain uses TRBV19 and TRBJ2-7, with no clear D. The CDR3 spans 13 residues. The germline CDR1 and CDR2 sequences are LNHDA and SQIVND (reference sequence). Trimming removed 8 bases from V and 1 base from J, with 12 bases in between. The variable domain in full, with the rest retrieved from reference TRBV19 and TRBJ2-7, is DGGITQSPKYLFRKEGQNVTLSCEQNLNHDAMYWYRQDPGQGLRLIYYSQIVNDFQKGDIAEGYSVSREKKESFPLTVTSAQKNPTAFYLCASAPHSSYEQYFGPGTRLTVT.

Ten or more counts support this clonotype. CDR3 residues: CASSLDGRQTGGVYEQYF. As DNA, the CDR3 is TGTGCCAGCAGCTTAGATGGACGCCAAACCGGTGGGGTCTACGAGCAGTACTTC. The chain uses TRBV7-9 and TRBJ2-7, with unresolved D. The V gene's germline CDR1 is SEHNR and CDR2 FQNEAQ (reference sequence). CDR3 length: 18 residues. The V gene lost 1 base and the J gene lost 3 bases, with 22 bases spanning the gap.

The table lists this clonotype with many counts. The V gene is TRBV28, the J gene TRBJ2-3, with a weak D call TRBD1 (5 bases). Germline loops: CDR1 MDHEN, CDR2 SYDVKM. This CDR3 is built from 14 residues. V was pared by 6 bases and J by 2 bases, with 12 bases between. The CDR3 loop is CASSPGPHTDTQYF. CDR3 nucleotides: TGTGCCAGCAGCCCAGGGCCCCACACAGATACGCAGTATTTT.

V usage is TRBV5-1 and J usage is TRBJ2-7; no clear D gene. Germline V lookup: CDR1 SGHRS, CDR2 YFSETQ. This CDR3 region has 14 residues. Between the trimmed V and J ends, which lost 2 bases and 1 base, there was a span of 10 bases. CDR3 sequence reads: CASSLEDASYEQYF. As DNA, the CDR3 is TGCGCCAGCAGCTTAGAGGACGCATCCTACGAGCAGTACTTC.

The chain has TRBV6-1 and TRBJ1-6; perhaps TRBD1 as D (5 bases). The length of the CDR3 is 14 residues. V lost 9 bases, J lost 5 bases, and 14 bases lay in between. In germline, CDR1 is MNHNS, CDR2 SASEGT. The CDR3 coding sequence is TGTGCCAGTAGCGAGGGGTTAGATAATTCACCCCTCCACTTT. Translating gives CASSEGLDNSPLHF.

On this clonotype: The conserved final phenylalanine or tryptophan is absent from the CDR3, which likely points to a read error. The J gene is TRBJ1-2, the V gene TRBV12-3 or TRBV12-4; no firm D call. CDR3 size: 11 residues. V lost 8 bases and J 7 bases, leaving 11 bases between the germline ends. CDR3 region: CASGYGPGYTL. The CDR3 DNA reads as TGTGCCAGCGGTTACGGTCCTGGCTACACCCTC.

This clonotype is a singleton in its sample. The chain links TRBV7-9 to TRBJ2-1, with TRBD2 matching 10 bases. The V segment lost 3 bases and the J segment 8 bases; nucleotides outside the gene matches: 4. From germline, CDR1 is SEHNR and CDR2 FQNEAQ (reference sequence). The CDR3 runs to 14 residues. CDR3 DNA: TGTGCCAGCAGCTTCGCTAGCGGGAGCCATGAGCAGTTCTTC. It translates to CASSFASGSHEQFF.